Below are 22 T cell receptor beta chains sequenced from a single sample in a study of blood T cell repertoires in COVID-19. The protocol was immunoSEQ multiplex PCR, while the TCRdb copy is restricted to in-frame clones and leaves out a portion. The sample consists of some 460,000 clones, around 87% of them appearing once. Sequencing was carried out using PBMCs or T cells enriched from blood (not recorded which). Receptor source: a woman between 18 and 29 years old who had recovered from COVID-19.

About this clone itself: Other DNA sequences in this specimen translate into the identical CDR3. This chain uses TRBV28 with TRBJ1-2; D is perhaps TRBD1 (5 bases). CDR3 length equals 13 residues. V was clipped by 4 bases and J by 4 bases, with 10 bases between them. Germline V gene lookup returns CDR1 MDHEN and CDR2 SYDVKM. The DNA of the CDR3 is TGTGCCAGCAGTTCCGGGACTGCCTATGGCTACACCTTC. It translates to CASSSGTAYGYTF.

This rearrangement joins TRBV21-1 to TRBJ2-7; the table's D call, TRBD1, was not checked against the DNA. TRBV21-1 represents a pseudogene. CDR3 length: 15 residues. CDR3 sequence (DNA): TGTGCCAGCAGCAAAGAGGCAGGGGTGGGCTACGAGCAGTACTTC. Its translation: CASSKEAGVGYEQYF.

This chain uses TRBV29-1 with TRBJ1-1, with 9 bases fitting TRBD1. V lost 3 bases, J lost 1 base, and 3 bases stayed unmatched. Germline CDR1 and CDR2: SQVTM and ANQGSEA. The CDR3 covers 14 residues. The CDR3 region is CSVDRQGGNTEAFF. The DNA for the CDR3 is TGCAGCGTTGACCGACAGGGGGGGAACACTGAAGCTTTCTTT.

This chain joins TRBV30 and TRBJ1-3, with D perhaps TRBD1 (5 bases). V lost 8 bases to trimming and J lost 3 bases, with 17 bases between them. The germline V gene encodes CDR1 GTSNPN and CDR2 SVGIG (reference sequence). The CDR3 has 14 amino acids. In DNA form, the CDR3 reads TGTGCCGCGACCGCGGGGGTGGGTGGAAACACCATATATTTT. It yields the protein CAATAGVGGNTIYF.

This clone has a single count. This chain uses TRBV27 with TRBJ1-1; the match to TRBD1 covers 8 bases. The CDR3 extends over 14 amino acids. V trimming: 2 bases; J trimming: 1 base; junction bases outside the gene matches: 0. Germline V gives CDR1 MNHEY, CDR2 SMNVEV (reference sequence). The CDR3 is CASSLGQGNTEAFF. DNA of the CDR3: TGTGCCAGCAGTTTAGGACAGGGGAACACTGAAGCTTTCTTT.

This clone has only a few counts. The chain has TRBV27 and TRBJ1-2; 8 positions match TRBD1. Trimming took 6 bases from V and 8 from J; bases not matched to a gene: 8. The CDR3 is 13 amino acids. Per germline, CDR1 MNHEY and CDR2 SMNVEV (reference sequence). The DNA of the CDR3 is TGTGCCAGCAGGCAGGACAGGGCAGACGGCTACACCTTC. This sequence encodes CASRQDRADGYTF.

CDR3 protein: CASSHSNEQFF. The CDR3 DNA is TGTGCCAGCAGCCATTCCAATGAGCAGTTCTTC. The genes are TRBV7-6 and TRBJ2-1; D remains ambiguous. V was pared by 5 bases and J by 6 bases, with 5 bases between. Germline loops: CDR1 SGHVS, CDR2 FNYEAQ. The CDR3 runs 11 residues.

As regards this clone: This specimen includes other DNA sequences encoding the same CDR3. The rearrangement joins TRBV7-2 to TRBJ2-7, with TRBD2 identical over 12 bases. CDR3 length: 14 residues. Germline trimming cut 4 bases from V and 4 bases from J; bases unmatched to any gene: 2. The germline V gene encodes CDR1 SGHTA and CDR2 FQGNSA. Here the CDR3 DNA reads TGTGCCAGCAGCTCTAGCGGGGGGGCGTACGAGCAGTACTTC. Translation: CASSSSGGAYEQYF.

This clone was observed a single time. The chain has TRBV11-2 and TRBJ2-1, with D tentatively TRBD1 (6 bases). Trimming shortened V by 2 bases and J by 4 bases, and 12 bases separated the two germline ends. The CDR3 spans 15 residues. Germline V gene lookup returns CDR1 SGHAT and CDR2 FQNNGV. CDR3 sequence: CASSLLGAQYNEQFF. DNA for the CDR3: TGTGCCAGCAGCTTATTGGGGGCGCAATACAATGAGCAGTTCTTC. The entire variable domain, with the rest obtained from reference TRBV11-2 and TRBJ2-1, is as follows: EAGVAQSPRYKIIEKRQSVAFWCNPISGHATLYWYQQILGQGPKLLIQFQNNGVVDDSQLPKDRFSAERLKGVDSTLKIQPAKLEDSAVYLCASSLLGAQYNEQFFGPGTRLTVL.

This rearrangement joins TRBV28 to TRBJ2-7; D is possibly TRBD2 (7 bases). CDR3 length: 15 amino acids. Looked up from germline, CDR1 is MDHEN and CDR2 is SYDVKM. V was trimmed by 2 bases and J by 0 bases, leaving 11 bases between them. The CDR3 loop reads CASSLIRGGSYEQYF. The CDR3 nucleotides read TGTGCCAGCAGTTTAATTAGGGGGGGCTCCTACGAGCAGTACTTC.

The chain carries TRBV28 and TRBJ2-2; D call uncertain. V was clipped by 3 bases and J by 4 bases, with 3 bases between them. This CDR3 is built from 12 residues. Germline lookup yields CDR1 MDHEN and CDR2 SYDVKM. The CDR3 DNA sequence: TGTGCCAGCAGTTTGCGCACCGGGGAGCTGTTTTTT. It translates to CASSLRTGELFF.

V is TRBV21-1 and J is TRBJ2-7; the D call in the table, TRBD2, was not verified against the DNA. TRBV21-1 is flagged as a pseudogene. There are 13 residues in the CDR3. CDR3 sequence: CASSKAAVYEQYF. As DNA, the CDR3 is TGTGCCAGCAGCAAAGCGGCGGTCTACGAGCAGTACTTC.

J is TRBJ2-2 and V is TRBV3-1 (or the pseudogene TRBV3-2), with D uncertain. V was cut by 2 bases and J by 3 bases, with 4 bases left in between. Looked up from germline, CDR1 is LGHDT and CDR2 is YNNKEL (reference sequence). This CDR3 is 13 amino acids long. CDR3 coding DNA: TGTGCCAGCAGCCAAACGGACACCGGGGAGCTGTTTTTT. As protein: CASSQTDTGELFF.

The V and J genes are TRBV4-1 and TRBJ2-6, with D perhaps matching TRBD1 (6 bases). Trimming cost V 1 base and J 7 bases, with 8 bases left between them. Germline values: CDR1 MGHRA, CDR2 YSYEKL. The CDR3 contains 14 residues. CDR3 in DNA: TGCGCCAGCAGCCAAGGAGGGGGAGCCAACGTCCTGACTTTC. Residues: CASSQGGGANVLTF.

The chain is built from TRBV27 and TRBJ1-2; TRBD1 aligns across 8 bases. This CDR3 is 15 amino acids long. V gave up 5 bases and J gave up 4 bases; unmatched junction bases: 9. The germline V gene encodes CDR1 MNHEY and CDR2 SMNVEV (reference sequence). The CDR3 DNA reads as TGTGCCAGCAGTCTCTCAGGGGGCGCGAGCTATGGCTACACCTTC. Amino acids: CASSLSGGASYGYTF.

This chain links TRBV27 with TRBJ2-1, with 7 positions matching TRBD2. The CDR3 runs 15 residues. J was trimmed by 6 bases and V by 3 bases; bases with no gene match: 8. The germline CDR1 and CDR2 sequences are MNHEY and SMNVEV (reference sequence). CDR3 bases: TGTGCCAGCAGTTTCACAGCGGGGCTGGGCAATGAGCAGTTCTTC. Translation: CASSFTAGLGNEQFF.

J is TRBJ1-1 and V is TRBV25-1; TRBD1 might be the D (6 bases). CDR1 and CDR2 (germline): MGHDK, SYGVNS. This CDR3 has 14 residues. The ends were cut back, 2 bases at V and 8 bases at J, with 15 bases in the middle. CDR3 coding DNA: TGTGCCAGCAGTGAACCCGGGCGGACAGCCGAAGCTTTCTTT. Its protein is CASSEPGRTAEAFF.

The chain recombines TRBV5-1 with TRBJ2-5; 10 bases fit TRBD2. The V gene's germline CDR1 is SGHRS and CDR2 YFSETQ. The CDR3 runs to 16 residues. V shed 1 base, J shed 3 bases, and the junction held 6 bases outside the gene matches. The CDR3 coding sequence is TGCGCCAGCAGCTTGTTTACTAGCGGGGAGGAAGAGACCCAGTACTTC. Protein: CASSLFTSGEEETQYF.

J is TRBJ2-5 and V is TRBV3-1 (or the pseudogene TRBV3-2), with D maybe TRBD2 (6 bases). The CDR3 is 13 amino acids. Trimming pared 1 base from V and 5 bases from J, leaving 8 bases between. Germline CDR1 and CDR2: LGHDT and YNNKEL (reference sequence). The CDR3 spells CASSQGGRETQYF. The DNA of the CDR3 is TGTGCCAGCAGCCAAGGGGGGAGGGAGACCCAGTACTTC.

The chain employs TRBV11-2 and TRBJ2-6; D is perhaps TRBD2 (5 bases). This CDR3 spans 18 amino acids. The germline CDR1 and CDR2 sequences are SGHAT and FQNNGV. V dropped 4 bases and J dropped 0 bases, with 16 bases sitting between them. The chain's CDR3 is CASSSPGSRVSGANVLTF. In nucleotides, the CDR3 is TGTGCCAGCAGCTCACCGGGGAGTCGGGTCTCTGGGGCCAACGTCCTGACTTTC.

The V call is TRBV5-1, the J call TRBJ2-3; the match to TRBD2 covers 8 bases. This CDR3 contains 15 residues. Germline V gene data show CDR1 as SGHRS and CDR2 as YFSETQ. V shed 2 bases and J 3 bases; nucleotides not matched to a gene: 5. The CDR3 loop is CASSFTSGFTDTQYF. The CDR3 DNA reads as TGCGCCAGCAGCTTTACTAGCGGATTTACAGATACGCAGTATTTT.

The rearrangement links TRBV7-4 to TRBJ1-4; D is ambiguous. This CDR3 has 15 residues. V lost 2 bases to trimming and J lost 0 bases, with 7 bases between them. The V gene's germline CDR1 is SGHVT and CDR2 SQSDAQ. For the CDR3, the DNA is TGTGCCAGCAGCTTAAGGAGGGCAACTAATGAAAAACTGTTTTTT. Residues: CASSLRRATNEKLFF.